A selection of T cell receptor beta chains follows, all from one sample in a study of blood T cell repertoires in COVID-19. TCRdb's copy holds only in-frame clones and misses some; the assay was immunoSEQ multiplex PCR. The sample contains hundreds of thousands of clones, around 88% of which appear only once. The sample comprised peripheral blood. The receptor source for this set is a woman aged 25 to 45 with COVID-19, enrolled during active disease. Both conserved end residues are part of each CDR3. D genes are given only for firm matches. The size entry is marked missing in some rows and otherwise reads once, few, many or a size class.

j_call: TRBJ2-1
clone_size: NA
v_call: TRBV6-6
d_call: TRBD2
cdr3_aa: CASSYPKAGGSNEQFF
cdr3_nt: TGTGCCAGCAGTTACCCCAAAGCGGGGGGCTCAAATGAGCAGTTCTTC

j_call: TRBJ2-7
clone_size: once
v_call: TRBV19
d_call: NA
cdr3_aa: CASSYDRTYEQYF
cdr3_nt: TGTGCCAGTAGCTATGACAGGACCTACGAGCAGTACTTC

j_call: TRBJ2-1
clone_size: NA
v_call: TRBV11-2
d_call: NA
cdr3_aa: CASSLSRHFYNEQFF
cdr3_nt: TGTGCCAGCAGCTTGTCGAGACACTTCTACAATGAGCAGTTCTTC

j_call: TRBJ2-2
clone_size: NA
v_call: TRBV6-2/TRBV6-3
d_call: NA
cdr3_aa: CASSRTPLNTGELFF
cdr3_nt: TGTGCCAGCAGTCGGACTCCCTTAAACACCGGGGAGCTGTTTTTT

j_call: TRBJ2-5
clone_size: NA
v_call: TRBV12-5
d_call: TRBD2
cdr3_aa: CASGLGTSTETQYF
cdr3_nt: TGTGCTAGTGGTTTGGGGACTAGCACGGAGACCCAGTACTTC

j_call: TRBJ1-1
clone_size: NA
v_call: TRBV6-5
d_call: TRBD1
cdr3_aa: CASSYWGQGNTEAFF
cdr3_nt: TGTGCCAGCAGTTACTGGGGACAGGGCAACACTGAAGCTTTCTTT

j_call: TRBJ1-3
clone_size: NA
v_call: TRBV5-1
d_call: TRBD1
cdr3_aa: CASSLDEGQGTIYF
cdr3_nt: TGCGCCAGCAGCTTGGACGAGGGACAGGGCACCATATATTTT

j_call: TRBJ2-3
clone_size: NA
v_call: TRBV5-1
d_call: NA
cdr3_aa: CASNSYRGGDTDTQYF
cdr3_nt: TGCGCCAGCAACTCCTATAGGGGGGGCGACACAGATACGCAGTATTTT

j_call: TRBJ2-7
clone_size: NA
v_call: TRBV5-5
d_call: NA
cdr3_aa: CASSFGTAGGYEQYF
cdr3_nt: TGTGCCAGCAGCTTCGGGACGGCCGGGGGCTACGAGCAGTACTTC

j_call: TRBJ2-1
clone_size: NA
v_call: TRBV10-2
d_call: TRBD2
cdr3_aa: CASRERGGGYNEQFF
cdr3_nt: TGCGCCAGCAGGGAACGGGGGGGCGGGTACAATGAGCAGTTCTTC

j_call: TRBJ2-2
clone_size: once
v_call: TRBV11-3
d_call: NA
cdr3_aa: CASSPPRGTRNTGELFF
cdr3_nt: TGTGCCAGCAGCCCCCCCCGCGGGACGAGGAACACCGGGGAGCTGTTTTTT

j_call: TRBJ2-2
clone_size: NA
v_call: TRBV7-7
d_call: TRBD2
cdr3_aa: CASSAQAGGNTGELFF
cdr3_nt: TGTGCTAGCAGCGCGCAGGCGGGAGGTAACACCGGGGAGCTGTTTTTT

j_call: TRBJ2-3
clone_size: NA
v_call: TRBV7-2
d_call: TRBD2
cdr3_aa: CASSLSGTSGGDTQYF
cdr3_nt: TGTGCCAGCAGCTTATCTGGGACTAGCGGGGGGGATACGCAGTATTTT

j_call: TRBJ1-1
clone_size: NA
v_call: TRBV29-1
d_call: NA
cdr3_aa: CSVEGGFVSFF
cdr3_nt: TGCAGCGTTGAGGGGGGGTTTGTGTCTTTCTTT

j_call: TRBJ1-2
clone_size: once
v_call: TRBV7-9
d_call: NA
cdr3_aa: CASSLEDRSDEGYTF
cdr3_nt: TGTGCCAGCAGCTTAGAGGACAGATCCGATGAGGGCTACACCTTC

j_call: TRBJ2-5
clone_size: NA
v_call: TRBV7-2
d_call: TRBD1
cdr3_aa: CASSRQGARETQYF
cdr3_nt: TGTGCCAGCAGCCGTCAGGGGGCGCGGGAGACCCAGTACTTC

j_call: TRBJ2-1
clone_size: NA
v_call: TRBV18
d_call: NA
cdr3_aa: CASSPPSGMDNEQFF
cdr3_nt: TGTGCCAGCTCACCCCCCAGTGGCATGGACAATGAGCAGTTCTTC

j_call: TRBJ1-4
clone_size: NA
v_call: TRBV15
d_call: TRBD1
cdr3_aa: CATSREQGTEKLFF
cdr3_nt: TGTGCCACCAGCAGAGAACAGGGGACTGAAAAACTGTTTTTT

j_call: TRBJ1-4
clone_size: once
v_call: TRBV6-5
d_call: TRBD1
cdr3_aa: CASSYTWDRVSEKLFF
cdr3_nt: TGTGCCAGCAGTTACACGTGGGACAGGGTATCGGAAAAACTGTTTTTT

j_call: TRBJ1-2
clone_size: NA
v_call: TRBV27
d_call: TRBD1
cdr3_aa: CASSSRDRGRPGYGYTF
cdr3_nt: TGTGCCAGCAGTAGCCGGGACAGGGGGCGCCCCGGCTATGGCTACACCTTC

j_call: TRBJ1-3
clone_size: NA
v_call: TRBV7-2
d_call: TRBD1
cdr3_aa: CASSRDRGSSGNTIYF
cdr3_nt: TGTGCCAGCAGCCGCGACAGGGGCAGCTCTGGAAACACCATATATTTT

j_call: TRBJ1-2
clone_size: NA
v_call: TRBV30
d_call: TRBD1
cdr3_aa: CAWETGGGYTF
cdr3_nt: TGTGCCTGGGAGACAGGGGGTGGCTACACCTTC

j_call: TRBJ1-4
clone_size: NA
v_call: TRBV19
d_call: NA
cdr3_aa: CASSIAAGSNEKLFF
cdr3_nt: TGTGCCAGTAGTATCGCGGCGGGTTCTAATGAAAAACTGTTTTTT

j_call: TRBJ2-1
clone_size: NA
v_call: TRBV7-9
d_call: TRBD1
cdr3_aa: CASSLRTGEGDEQFF
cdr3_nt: TGTGCCAGCAGCTTGAGGACAGGGGAGGGCGATGAGCAGTTCTTC

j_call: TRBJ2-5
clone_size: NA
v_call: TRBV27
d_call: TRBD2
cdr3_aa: CASRTTSGGYQETQYF
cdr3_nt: TGTGCCAGCAGGACCACTAGCGGGGGCTACCAAGAGACCCAGTACTTC

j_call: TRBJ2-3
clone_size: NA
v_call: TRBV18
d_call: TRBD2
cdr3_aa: CASSPDTGLVGDTQYF
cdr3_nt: TGTGCCAGCTCACCAGATACTGGACTAGTGGGCGATACGCAGTATTTT

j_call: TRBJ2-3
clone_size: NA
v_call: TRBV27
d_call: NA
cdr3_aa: CASSLQGGAFTDTQYF
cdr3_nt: TGTGCCAGCAGTTTACAGGGGGGCGCATTCACAGATACGCAGTATTTT

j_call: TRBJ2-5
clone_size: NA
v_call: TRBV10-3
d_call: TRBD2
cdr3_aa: CAIGLAGLETQYF
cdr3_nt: TGTGCCATTGGACTAGCGGGATTAGAGACCCAGTACTTC

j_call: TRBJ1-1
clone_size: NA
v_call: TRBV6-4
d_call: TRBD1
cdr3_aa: CASSDTDRGMGEAFF
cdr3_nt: TGTGCCAGCAGTGACACGGACAGGGGCATGGGTGAAGCTTTCTTT

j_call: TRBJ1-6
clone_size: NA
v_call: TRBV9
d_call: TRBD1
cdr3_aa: CASSVAGGRASSPLHF
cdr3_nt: TGTGCCAGCAGCGTAGCAGGGGGCAGGGCCAGTTCACCCCTCCACTTT

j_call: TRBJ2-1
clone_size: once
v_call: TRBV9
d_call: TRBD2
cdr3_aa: CASSEQVAGANEQFF
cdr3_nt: TGTGCCAGCAGCGAGCAAGTAGCGGGAGCTAATGAGCAGTTCTTC

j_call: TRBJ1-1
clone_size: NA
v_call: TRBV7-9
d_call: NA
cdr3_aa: CASSLVDVRKNTEAFF
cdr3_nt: TGTGCCAGCAGCTTAGTTGATGTGCGGAAGAACACTGAAGCTTTCTTT

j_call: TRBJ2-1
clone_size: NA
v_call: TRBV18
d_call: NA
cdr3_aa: CASSPPDRYNEQFF
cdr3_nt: TGTGCCAGCTCACCACCCGACAGATACAATGAGCAGTTCTTC

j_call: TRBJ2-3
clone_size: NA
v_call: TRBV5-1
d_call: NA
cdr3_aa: CASSMTRLGTDTQYF
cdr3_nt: TGCGCCAGCAGCATGACTAGATTGGGCACAGATACGCAGTATTTT

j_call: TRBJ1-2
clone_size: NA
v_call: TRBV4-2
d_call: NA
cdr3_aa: CASSQAPPPGGYTF
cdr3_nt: TGTGCCAGCAGCCAAGCACCCCCTCCGGGCGGGTACACCTTC

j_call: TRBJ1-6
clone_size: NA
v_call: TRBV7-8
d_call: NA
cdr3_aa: CASSPPGSSLHF
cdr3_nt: TGTGCCAGCAGCCCCCCCGGGTCCTCCCTCCACTTT

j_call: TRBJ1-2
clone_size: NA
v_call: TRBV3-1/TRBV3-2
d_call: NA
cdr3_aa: CASSEFSTENYGYTF
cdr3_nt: TGTGCCAGCAGCGAATTTTCGACAGAAAACTATGGCTACACCTTC

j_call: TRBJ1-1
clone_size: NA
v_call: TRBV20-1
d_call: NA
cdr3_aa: CSASRRGGGGGTEAFF
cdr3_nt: TGCAGTGCTAGTAGGAGGGGAGGAGGGGGGGGCACTGAAGCTTTCTTT

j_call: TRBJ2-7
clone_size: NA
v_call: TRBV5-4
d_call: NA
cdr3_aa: CASSSGGGRGPLRGQYF
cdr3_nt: TGTGCCAGCAGCTCGGGCGGTGGGCGGGGGCCCCTACGAGGGCAGTACTTC

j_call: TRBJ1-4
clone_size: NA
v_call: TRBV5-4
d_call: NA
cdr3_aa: CASSWGGAGEKLFF
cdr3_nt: TGTGCCAGCAGCTGGGGAGGGGCGGGGGAAAAACTGTTTTTT

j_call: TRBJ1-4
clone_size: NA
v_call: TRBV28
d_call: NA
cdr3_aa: CASSPTLRVYPNEKLFF
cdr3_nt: TGTGCCAGCAGCCCGACATTAAGAGTGTACCCGAATGAAAAACTGTTTTTT

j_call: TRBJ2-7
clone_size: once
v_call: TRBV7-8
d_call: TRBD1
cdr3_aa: CASSLAVARTGDYEQYF
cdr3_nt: TGTGCCAGCAGCTTAGCCGTAGCAAGGACAGGGGACTACGAGCAGTACTTC

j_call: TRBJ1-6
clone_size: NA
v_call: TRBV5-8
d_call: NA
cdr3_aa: CASSLGLSYNSPLHF
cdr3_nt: TGTGCCAGCAGCCTGGGACTCAGCTATAATTCACCCCTCCACTTT

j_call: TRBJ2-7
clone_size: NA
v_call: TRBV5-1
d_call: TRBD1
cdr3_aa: CASSSRDRVLVQYF
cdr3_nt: TGCGCCAGCAGCTCCCGGGACAGGGTTTTGGTGCAGTACTTC

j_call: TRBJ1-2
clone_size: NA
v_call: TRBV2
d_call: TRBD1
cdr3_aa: CASIKDRGTYGYTF
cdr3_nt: TGTGCCAGCATTAAGGACAGGGGCACTTATGGCTACACCTTC

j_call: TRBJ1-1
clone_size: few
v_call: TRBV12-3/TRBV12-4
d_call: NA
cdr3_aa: CASTTPLRGAFF
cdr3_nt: TGTGCCAGCACCACTCCCCTGAGAGGAGCTTTCTTT

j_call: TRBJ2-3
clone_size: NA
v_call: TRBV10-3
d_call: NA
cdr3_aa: CAISELAPELDTQYF
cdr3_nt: TGTGCCATCAGTGAGCTAGCCCCCGAGTTGGATACGCAGTATTTT

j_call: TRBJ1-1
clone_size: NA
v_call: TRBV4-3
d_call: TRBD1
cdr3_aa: CASSQDVAGGNLEAFF
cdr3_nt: TGCGCCAGCAGCCAAGATGTGGCAGGGGGAAATTTAGAAGCTTTCTTT

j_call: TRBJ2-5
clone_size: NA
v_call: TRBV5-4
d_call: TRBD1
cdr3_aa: CASSLDLVRQGQETQYF
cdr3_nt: TGTGCCAGCAGCTTGGATCTAGTGAGACAGGGACAAGAGACCCAGTACTTC

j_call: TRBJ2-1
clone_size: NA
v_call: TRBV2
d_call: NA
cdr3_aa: CASSEGQNAEQFF
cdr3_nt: TGTGCCAGCAGTGAAGGACAGAACGCTGAGCAGTTCTTC

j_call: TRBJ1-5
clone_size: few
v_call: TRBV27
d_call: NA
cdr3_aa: CASRDHQGGQPQHF
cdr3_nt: TGTGCCAGCAGGGACCACCAGGGTGGTCAGCCCCAGCATTTT

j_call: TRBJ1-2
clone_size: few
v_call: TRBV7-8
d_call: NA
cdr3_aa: CASSLHPSNYGYTF
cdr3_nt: TGTGCCAGCAGCTTACATCCTAGTAACTATGGCTACACCTTC

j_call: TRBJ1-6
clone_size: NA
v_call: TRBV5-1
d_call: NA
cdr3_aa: CASSSEAGVYNSPLHF
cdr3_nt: TGCGCCAGCAGCTCGGAGGCAGGGGTCTATAATTCACCCCTCCACTTT

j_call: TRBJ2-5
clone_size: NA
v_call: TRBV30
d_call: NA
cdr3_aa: CAWSPAGGQETQYF
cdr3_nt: TGTGCCTGGAGTCCCGCAGGAGGGCAAGAGACCCAGTACTTC

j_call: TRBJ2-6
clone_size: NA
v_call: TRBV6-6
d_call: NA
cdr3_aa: CASSPQGWGRYYSGANVLTF
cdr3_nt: TGTGCCAGCAGTCCCCAAGGGTGGGGCCGGTATTACTCTGGGGCCAACGTCCTGACTTTC

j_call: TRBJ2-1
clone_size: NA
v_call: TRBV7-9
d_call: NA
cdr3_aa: CASSLSREGYNEQFF
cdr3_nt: TGTGCCAGCAGCTTATCCAGGGAAGGCTACAATGAGCAGTTCTTC

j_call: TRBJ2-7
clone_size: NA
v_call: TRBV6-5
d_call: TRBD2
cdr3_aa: CASSNGGYEQYF
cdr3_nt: TGTGCCAGCAGCAACGGGGGGTACGAGCAGTACTTC

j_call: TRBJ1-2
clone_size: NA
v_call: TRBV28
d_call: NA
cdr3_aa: CASSLWLGGNYGYTF
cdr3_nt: TGTGCCAGCAGTTTATGGTTAGGAGGGAATTATGGCTACACCTTC

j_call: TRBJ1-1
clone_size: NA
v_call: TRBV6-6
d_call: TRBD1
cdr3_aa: CTTGVNTEAFF
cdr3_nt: TGTACGACAGGGGTGAACACTGAAGCTTTCTTT